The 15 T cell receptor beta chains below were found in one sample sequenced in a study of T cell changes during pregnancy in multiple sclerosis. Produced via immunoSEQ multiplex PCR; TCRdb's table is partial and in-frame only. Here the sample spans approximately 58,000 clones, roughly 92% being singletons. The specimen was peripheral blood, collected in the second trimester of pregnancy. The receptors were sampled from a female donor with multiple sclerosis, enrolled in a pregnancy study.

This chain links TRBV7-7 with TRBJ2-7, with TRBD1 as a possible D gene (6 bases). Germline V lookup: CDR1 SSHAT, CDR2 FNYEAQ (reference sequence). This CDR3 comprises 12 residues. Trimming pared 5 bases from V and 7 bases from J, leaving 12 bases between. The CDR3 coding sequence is TGTGCCAGCAGCCAGAAAAGGGGGGAGCAGTACTTC. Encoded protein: CASSQKRGEQYF.

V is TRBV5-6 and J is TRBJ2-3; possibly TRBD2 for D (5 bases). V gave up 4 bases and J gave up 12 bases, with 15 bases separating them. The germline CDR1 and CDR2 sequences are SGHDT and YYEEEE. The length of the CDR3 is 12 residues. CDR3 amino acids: CASSMASPGQYF. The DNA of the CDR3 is TGTGCCAGCAGCATGGCCTCCCCGGGACAGTATTTT.

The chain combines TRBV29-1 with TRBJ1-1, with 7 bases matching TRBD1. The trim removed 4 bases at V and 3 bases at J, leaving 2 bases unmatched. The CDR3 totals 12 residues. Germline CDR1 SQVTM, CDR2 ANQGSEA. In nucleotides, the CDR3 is TGCAGCGTTGTTGGGACAGACACTGAAGCTTTCTTT. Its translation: CSVVGTDTEAFF.

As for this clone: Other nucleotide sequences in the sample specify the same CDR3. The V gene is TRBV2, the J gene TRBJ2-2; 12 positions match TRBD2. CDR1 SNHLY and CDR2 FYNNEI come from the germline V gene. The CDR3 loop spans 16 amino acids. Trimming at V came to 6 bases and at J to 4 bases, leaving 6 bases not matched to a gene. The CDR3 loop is CASRPGLAGGTGELFF. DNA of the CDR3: TGTGCCAGCAGGCCGGGACTAGCGGGTGGCACCGGGGAGCTGTTTTTT.

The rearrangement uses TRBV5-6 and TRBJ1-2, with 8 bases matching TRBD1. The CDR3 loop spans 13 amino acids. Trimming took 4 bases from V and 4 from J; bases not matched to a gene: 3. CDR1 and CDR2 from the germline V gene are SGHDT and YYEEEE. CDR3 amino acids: CASSRTGTYGYTF. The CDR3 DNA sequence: TGTGCCAGCAGCCGGACAGGGACCTATGGCTACACCTTC.

The DNA for the CDR3 is TGCGCCAGCAGCCGGATCCGGGACAGGAAAACAACTAATGAAAAACTGTTTTTT. Its protein is CASSRIRDRKTTNEKLFF. V usage is TRBV4-1 and J usage is TRBJ1-4, with 8 bases matching TRBD1. Germline CDR1 reads MGHRA; CDR2 reads YSYEKL. Unmatched junction bases numbered 10, after V lost 4 bases and J lost 0 bases. CDR3 length equals 18 residues.

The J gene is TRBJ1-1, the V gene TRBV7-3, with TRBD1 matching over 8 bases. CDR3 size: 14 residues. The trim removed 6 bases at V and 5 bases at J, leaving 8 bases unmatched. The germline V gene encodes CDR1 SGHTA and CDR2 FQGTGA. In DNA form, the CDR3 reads TGTGCCAGCAGTACTGACAGGGGTGAAACTGAAGCTTTCTTT. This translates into CASSTDRGETEAFF.

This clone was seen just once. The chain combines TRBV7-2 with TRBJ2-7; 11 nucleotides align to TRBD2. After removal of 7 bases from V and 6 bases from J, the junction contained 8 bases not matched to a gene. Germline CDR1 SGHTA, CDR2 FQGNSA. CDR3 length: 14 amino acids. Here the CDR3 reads CASTRLAGLPEQYF. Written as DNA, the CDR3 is TGTGCCAGCACCAGACTAGCGGGATTACCCGAGCAGTACTTC.

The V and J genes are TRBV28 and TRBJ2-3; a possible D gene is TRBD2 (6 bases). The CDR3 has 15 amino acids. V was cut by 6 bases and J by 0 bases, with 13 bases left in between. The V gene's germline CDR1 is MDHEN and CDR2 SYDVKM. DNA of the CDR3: TGTGCCAGCAGCCTCGGGGGACTCAGCACAGATACGCAGTATTTT. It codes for CASSLGGLSTDTQYF.

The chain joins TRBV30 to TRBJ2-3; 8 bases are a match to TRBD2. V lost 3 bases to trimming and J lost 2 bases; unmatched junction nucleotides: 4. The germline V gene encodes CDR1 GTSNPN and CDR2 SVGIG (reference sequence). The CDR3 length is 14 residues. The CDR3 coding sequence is TGTGCCTGGAGAAAAGCGGGGGACACAGATACGCAGTATTTT. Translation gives CAWRKAGDTDTQYF.

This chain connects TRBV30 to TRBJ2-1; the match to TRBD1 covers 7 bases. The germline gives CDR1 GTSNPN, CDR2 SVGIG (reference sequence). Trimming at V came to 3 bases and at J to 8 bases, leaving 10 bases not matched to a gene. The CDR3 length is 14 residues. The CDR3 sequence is CAWRPTGTVYEQFF. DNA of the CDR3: TGTGCCTGGAGACCTACCGGGACAGTCTATGAGCAGTTCTTC.

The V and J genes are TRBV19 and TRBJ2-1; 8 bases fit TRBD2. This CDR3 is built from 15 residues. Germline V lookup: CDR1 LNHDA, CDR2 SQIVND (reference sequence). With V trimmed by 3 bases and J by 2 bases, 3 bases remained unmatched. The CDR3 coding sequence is TGTGCCAGTAGTATCATTAGCGGGACCTACAATGAGCAGTTCTTC. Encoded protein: CASSIISGTYNEQFF. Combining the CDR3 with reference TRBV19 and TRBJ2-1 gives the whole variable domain DGGITQSPKYLFRKEGQNVTLSCEQNLNHDAMYWYRQDPGQGLRLIYYSQIVNDFQKGDIAEGYSVSREKKESFPLTVTSAQKNPTAFYLCASSIISGTYNEQFFGPGTRLTVL.

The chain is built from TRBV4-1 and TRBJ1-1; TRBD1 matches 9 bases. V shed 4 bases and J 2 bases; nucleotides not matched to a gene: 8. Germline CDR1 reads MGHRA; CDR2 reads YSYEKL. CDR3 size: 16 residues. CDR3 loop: CASSLIPGQGNTEAFF. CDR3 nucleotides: TGCGCCAGCAGCCTCATACCGGGACAGGGTAACACTGAAGCTTTCTTT.

The chain's CDR3 is CASSDGGSYNEQFF. DNA of the CDR3: TGTGCCAGCAGTGATGGCGGGAGCTACAATGAGCAGTTCTTC. The rearrangement joins TRBV6-4 to TRBJ2-1, with 7 bases identical to TRBD2. CDR3 length equals 14 residues. Germline trimming cut 3 bases from V and 3 bases from J; bases unmatched to any gene: 2. Germline CDR1 reads MRHNA; CDR2 reads SNTAGT.

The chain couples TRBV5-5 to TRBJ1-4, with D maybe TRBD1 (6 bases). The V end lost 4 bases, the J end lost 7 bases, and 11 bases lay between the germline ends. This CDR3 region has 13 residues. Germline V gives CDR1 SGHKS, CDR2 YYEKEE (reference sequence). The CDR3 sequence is CASSPSGVEKLFF. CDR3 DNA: TGTGCCAGCAGCCCCTCAGGGGTTGAAAAACTGTTTTTT.